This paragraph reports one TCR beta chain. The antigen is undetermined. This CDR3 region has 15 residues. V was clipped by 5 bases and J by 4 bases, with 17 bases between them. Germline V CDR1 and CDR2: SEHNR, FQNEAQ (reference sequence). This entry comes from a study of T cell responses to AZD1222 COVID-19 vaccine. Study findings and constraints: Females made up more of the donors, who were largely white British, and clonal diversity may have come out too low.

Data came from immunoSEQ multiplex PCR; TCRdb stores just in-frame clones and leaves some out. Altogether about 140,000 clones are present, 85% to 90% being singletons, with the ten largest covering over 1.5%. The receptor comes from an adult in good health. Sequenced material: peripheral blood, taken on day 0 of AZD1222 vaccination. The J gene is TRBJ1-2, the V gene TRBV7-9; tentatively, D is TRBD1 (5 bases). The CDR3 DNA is TGTGCCAGCAGCCCCGGGACGGTGGGTCTCTATGGCTACACCTTC. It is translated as CASSPGTVGLYGYTF.